This TCR beta chain stems from a study of T cell responses to AZD1222 COVID-19 vaccine. TCRdb's table, derived via immunoSEQ multiplex PCR, lists solely in-frame clones and lacks some. Of over 85,000 clones in the sample, roughly 85% were seen once. CDR1 is SGHRS, CDR2 YFSETQ, per germline. Between the trimmed V and J ends, which lost 4 bases and 7 bases, there was a span of 20 bases. The CDR3 has 16 amino acids. This specimen consisted of peripheral blood, obtained on day 0 of AZD1222 vaccination. The receptor's source is an adult in good health. The chain joins TRBV5-1 to TRBJ2-2; D may be TRBD2 (6 bases). Here the CDR3 reads CASSPRPGIGGGELFF. DNA of the CDR3: TGCGCCAGCAGCCCCCGCCCCGGGATCGGGGGCGGGGAGCTGTTTTTT.